Listed below are T cell receptor beta chains from one sample, sequenced in a study of blood T cell repertoires in COVID-19. Using immunoSEQ multiplex PCR, the repertoire was profiled, and TCRdb retains in-frame clones only, with some absent. This repertoire shows tens of thousands of clones, around nine tenths found once; its top ten account for under 65%. Specimen: peripheral blood. The source is a man between 65 and 85 years old with acute or convalescent COVID-19. The CDR3 runs from the conserved cysteine through the conserved F or W. The D gene is left open where the match is weak. A clone size is listed for some rows: how often the clone was seen (once, few, many), or a class if it is expanded.

v_gene,abundance,j_gene,d_gene,CDR3nt,CDR3aa
TRBV11-2,.,TRBJ2-3,TRBD2,TGTGCCAGCAGCTCGCTCCACGTAGCGGGGGGCACAGATACGCAGTATTTT,CASSSLHVAGGTDTQYF
TRBV18,.,TRBJ1-5,.,TGTGCCAGCTCCCGAGACAGATCCAATCAGCCCCAGCATTTT,CASSRDRSNQPQHF
TRBV27,few,TRBJ1-2,.,TGTGCCAGCAGCAAACAGGGATCGTACTATGGCTACACCTTC,CASSKQGSYYGYTF
TRBV6-6,.,TRBJ2-7,TRBD1,TGTGCCAGCAGTTACTCGAGACAGGGCAATTCCTACGAGCAGTACTTC,CASSYSRQGNSYEQYF
TRBV18,.,TRBJ1-1,.,TGTGCCAGCTCACCACCTAGGGAGGGCACTGAAGCTTTCTTT,CASSPPREGTEAFF
TRBV7-2,.,TRBJ1-1,TRBD1,TGTGCCAGCAGCTATCTGGGACAGGGGTATACTGAAGCTTTCTTT,CASSYLGQGYTEAFF
TRBV12-3/TRBV12-4,once,TRBJ1-3,TRBD1,TGTGCCAGCAGTTGGGGGACAGGGAACACCATATATTTT,CASSWGTGNTIYF
TRBV7-2,.,TRBJ2-1,.,TGTGCCAGCAGCTTAGTTCTAGCCTCAGGTGAGCAGTTCTTC,CASSLVLASGEQFF
TRBV6-6,once,TRBJ1-6,TRBD1,TGTGCCAGCAGCTTCCCGCCAGGACAGGGGGATTCACCCCTCCACTTT,CASSFPPGQGDSPLHF
TRBV5-1,.,TRBJ2-1,TRBD2,TGCGCCAGCAGCCCCTTAGCGGGAGGAGGGTCCAATGAGCAGTTCTTC,CASSPLAGGGSNEQFF
TRBV12-3/TRBV12-4,few,TRBJ2-5,.,TGTGCCAGCAGCCTTCAACGGTGGGAGACCCAGTACTTC,CASSLQRWETQYF
TRBV9,once,TRBJ2-2,TRBD2,TGTGCCAGCAGCGTTGGGGCTAGCGGGAGAAACACCGGGGAGCTGTTTTTT,CASSVGASGRNTGELFF
TRBV5-1,.,TRBJ1-6,.,TGCGCCAGCAGCCCCATGGCCGGGTATAATTCACCCCTCCACTTT,CASSPMAGYNSPLHF
TRBV19,.,TRBJ2-1,.,TGTGCCAGTAGTATCTTAACAGGGAGATCCTACAATGAGCAGTTCTTC,CASSILTGRSYNEQFF
TRBV29-1,.,TRBJ1-2,TRBD1,TGCAGCGGGGGGGACAGGGATAGATATGGCTACACCTTC,CSGGDRDRYGYTF
TRBV18,.,TRBJ1-1,.,TGTGCCAGCTCACCACTCCCAACTGCAATCACTGAAGCTTTCTTT,CASSPLPTAITEAFF
TRBV10-3,once,TRBJ2-5,TRBD1,TGTGCCATCAGCGTGACAGGGGAAGAGACCCAGTACTTC,CAISVTGEETQYF
TRBV7-9,.,TRBJ2-3,TRBD1,TGTGCCAGCAGCCCCCGGACAGGCGCGCGGGTAGATACGCAGTATTTT,CASSPRTGARVDTQYF
TRBV9,.,TRBJ1-2,.,TGTGCCAGCAGCGTAGCCCCGGGGGGTCGTGGCTACACCTTC,CASSVAPGGRGYTF
TRBV7-2,.,TRBJ2-3,.,TGTGCCAGCAGCCAAGGGACACTACGCACAGATACGCAGTATTTT,CASSQGTLRTDTQYF
TRBV11-2,once,TRBJ2-3,TRBD1,TGTGCCAGCAGCTTAGGACAGGGGGCGCGGACGCAGTATTTT,CASSLGQGARTQYF
TRBV12-3/TRBV12-4,.,TRBJ2-3,.,TGTGCCAGCAGACCCGAGGCAGATACGCAGTATTTT,CASRPEADTQYF
TRBV7-9,once,TRBJ1-6,.,TGTGCCAGCAGCTTAAGGGAGGTCACCTATAATTCACCCCTCCACTTT,CASSLREVTYNSPLHF
TRBV28,.,TRBJ2-2,TRBD2,TGTGCCAGCAGACTAGCGTTGGTCCCCGGGGAGCTGTTTTTT,CASRLALVPGELFF
TRBV11-1,.,TRBJ1-2,.,TGTGCCAGCAGTCTCAGGGCTGGAGGCTACACCTTC,CASSLRAGGYTF
TRBV4-1,once,TRBJ2-7,TRBD2,TGCGCCAGCAGCCCCTCAGGTGGCGGGAGCTCCTACGAGCAGTACTTC,CASSPSGGGSSYEQYF
TRBV30,.,TRBJ1-4,TRBD1,TGTGCCTGGAGACAAAAACAGGGGGCGAATGAAAAACTGTTTTTT,CAWRQKQGANEKLFF
TRBV19,few,TRBJ2-2,.,TGTGCCAGTAAGGACAGTCATACCACCGGGGAGCTGTTTTTT,CASKDSHTTGELFF
TRBV19,.,TRBJ1-5,.,TGTGCCAGTAGTATAGTGGGGGGAAATCAGCCCCAGCATTTT,CASSIVGGNQPQHF
TRBV6-5,.,TRBJ2-1,TRBD2,TGTGCCAGCACAAGACGGGCTAGCGGATACAATGAGCAGTTCTTC,CASTRRASGYNEQFF
TRBV7-2,.,TRBJ2-5,.,TGTGCCAGCAGCTTAGTGGCAGTGGCCCTAGAGACCCAGTACTTC,CASSLVAVALETQYF
TRBV5-1,.,TRBJ1-5,.,TGCGCCAGCAGCTTGCTGGGTAGCGCTAATCAGCCCCAGCATTTT,CASSLLGSANQPQHF
TRBV7-2,.,TRBJ1-1,TRBD1,TGTGCCAGCAGCTTAACAGGGGCGAACACTGAAGCTTTCTTT,CASSLTGANTEAFF
TRBV10-3,.,TRBJ1-1,TRBD1,TGTGCCATCAGGGCGACAGGGGACAACACTGAAGCTTTCTTT,CAIRATGDNTEAFF
TRBV19,.,TRBJ1-5,.,TGTGCCACCTCTAAAATCAACAATCAGCCCCAGCATTTT,CATSKINNQPQHF
TRBV11-2,.,TRBJ2-3,TRBD2,TGTGCCAGCAGCTCTGGGACTAGCGGGAGGGTCCTAGATACGCAGTATTTT,CASSSGTSGRVLDTQYF
TRBV5-1,.,TRBJ1-1,.,TGCGCCAGCAGCTTGGATGGGAGGGTAACTGAAGCTTTCTTT,CASSLDGRVTEAFF
TRBV18,once,TRBJ2-7,TRBD2,TGTGCCAGCTCTCGGGAGGAAAGCTCCTACGAGCAGTACTTC,CASSREESSYEQYF
TRBV7-8,.,TRBJ1-2,TRBD1,TGTGCCAGCAGCTTAGGGACAGGATTCTATGGCTACACCTTC,CASSLGTGFYGYTF
TRBV6-5,.,TRBJ1-6,.,TGTGCCAGCAGTTACTCACCCCCTCCGGATTCACCCCTCCACTTT,CASSYSPPPDSPLHF